What follows are 16 T cell receptor beta chains derived from one specimen sequenced in a study of blood T cell repertoires in COVID-19. TCRdb's table, derived via immunoSEQ multiplex PCR, lists solely in-frame clones and lacks some. The sample has some 240,000 clones; about 94% are singletons. Sequencing used peripheral blood. These receptor sequences come from a man in his sixties with COVID-19, enrolled during active disease.

CDR3 amino acids: CASSLGWTSGVSEQYF. DNA for the CDR3: TGCGCCAGCAGCCTTGGGTGGACTAGCGGGGTCTCCGAGCAGTACTTC. V usage is TRBV5-1 and J usage is TRBJ2-7; 12 nucleotides line up with TRBD2. CDR3 size: 16 residues. The V and J ends lost 4 bases and 6 bases, in that order; junction bases with no gene match: 11. Germline V CDR1 and CDR2: SGHRS, YFSETQ.

J is TRBJ1-2 and V is TRBV6-5; 9 positions agree with TRBD1. The junction had 10 bases not matched to a gene; V was cut back by 6 bases and J by 5 bases. The CDR3 consists of 15 residues. From germline, CDR1 is MNHEY and CDR2 SVGAGI. The CDR3: CASSPRTGVGYGYTF. CDR3 in DNA: TGTGCCAGCAGCCCCCGGACAGGGGTTGGGTATGGCTACACCTTC.

The CDR3 here is CASTSGPLPSGGYEQYF. CDR3 in DNA: TGTGCCAGCACATCGGGCCCGTTGCCTAGCGGGGGCTACGAGCAGTACTTC. V gene TRBV2 combines with J gene TRBJ2-7; 10 nucleotides agree with TRBD2. Germline V gives CDR1 SNHLY, CDR2 FYNNEI. The CDR3 has 17 residues. Trimming removed 7 bases from V and 3 bases from J; junction bases left unmatched: 15. The complete variable domain, with remaining parts taken from reference TRBV2 and TRBJ2-7, reads EPEVTQTPSHQVTQMGQEVILRCVPISNHLYFYWYRQILGQKVEFLVSFYNNEISEKSEIFDDQFSVERPDGSNFTLKIRSTKLEDSAMYFCASTSGPLPSGGYEQYFGPGTRLTVT.

This clone was found once. The gene calls are TRBV19 and TRBJ1-5, with TRBD1 matching over 8 bases. This CDR3 has 16 amino acids. CDR1 and CDR2 from the germline V gene are LNHDA and SQIVND (reference sequence). Trimming removed 7 bases from V and 0 bases from J; junction bases left unmatched: 8. CDR3 nucleotides: TGTGCCAGTAACTACGGGACAGGTTATAGCAATCAGCCCCAGCATTTT. It specifies CASNYGTGYSNQPQHF.

The V gene is TRBV11-2, the J gene TRBJ2-1; 9 nucleotides agree with TRBD2. V lost 5 bases to trimming and J lost 5 bases; unmatched junction nucleotides: 4. CDR1 and CDR2 from the germline V gene are SGHAT and FQNNGV. This CDR3 has 14 residues. CDR3: CASSRLAGNNEQFF. The DNA for the CDR3 is TGTGCCAGCAGCCGTCTAGCGGGGAACAATGAGCAGTTCTTC.

DNA of the CDR3: TGTGCCAGCAGCAATGGACAGGGGGGCGAAAAACTGTTTTTT. Its protein is CASSNGQGGEKLFF. This sequence joins TRBV13 and TRBJ1-4, with 10 bases lining up with TRBD1. CDR3 length: 14 amino acids. Looked up from germline, CDR1 is PRHDT and CDR2 is FYEKMQ (reference sequence). Trimming at V came to 5 bases and at J to 8 bases, leaving 5 bases not matched to a gene.

This chain links TRBV5-8 with TRBJ2-2, with 10 bases fitting TRBD2. V lost 0 bases to trimming and J lost 6 bases; unmatched junction nucleotides: 2. The germline V gene encodes CDR1 SGHTS and CDR2 YDEGEE. The CDR3 extends over 15 amino acids. The CDR3 region is CASSLERGGPGELFF. DNA for the CDR3: TGTGCCAGCAGCTTGGAGCGGGGGGGCCCCGGGGAGCTGTTTTTT. Based on the CDR3 plus reference TRBV5-8 and TRBJ2-2, the full variable domain is EAGVTQSPTHLIKTRGQQATLRCSPISGHTSVYWYQQALGLGLQFLLWYDEGEERNRGNFPPRFSGRQFPNYSSELNVNALELEDSALYLCASSLERGGPGELFFGEGSRLTVL.

This chain joins TRBV7-3 and TRBJ2-3; D is ambiguous. This CDR3 contains 12 residues. V gave up 8 bases and J gave up 2 bases, with 8 bases separating them. CDR1 SGHTA and CDR2 FQGTGA come from the germline V gene. The CDR3: CASPWATDTQYF. The CDR3 region has the DNA TGTGCCAGCCCCTGGGCCACAGATACGCAGTATTTT. The variable domain in full, completed from reference TRBV7-3 and TRBJ2-3, reads GAGVSQTPSNKVTEKGKYVELRCDPISGHTALYWYRQSLGQGPEFLIYFQGTGAADDSGLPNDRFFAVRPEGSVSTLKIQRTERGDSAVYLCASPWATDTQYFGPGTRLTVL.

J is TRBJ1-6 and V is TRBV3-1 (or the pseudogene TRBV3-2); D gene uncertain. V was pared by 0 bases and J by 0 bases, with 3 bases between. Germline CDR1 and CDR2: LGHDT and YNNKEL (reference sequence). The CDR3 is 15 residues long. CDR3 coding DNA: TGTGCCAGCAGCCAAGAGAGCTCCTATAATTCACCCCTCCACTTT. Translated: CASSQESSYNSPLHF.

V and J are TRBV18 and TRBJ1-6; tentatively, D is TRBD1 (6 bases). The CDR3 runs 15 residues. Germline values: CDR1 KGHSH, CDR2 LQKENI. V lost 2 bases, J lost 8 bases, and 13 bases lay in between. CDR3 DNA: TGTGCCAGCTCACCAGATCTCAGGGGAGATTCACCCCTCCACTTT. It yields the protein CASSPDLRGDSPLHF.

This chain joins TRBV30 and TRBJ2-2; no firm D call. The V gene's germline CDR1 is GTSNPN and CDR2 SVGIG (reference sequence). V lost 3 bases to trimming and J lost 0 bases, with 11 bases between them. This CDR3 spans 15 amino acids. The CDR3 sequence: CAWRAGAANTGELFF. The CDR3, as DNA: TGTGCCTGGAGAGCAGGCGCAGCGAACACCGGGGAGCTGTTTTTT.

The chain combines TRBV7-2 with TRBJ2-7, with a tentative D call TRBD2 (5 bases). V was clipped by 0 bases and J by 4 bases, with 13 bases between them. The germline gives CDR1 SGHTA, CDR2 FQGNSA. The CDR3 runs to 15 residues. The CDR3 DNA follows: TGTGCCAGCAGCTTAGCGGATAGCGCAACTTACGAGCAGTACTTC. Translating it yields CASSLADSATYEQYF.

The chain employs TRBV5-1 and TRBJ1-2; the match to TRBD1 covers 8 bases. V lost 4 bases, J lost 8 bases, and 10 bases stayed unmatched. CDR3 length: 14 residues. Per germline, CDR1 SGHRS and CDR2 YFSETQ. The CDR3 spells CASSELQGAGGYTF. CDR3 nucleotides: TGCGCCAGCAGCGAACTCCAGGGGGCGGGCGGCTACACCTTC.

This clone was picked up one time. The rearrangement uses TRBV7-3 and TRBJ2-7, with 8 bases identical to TRBD1. V gave up 1 base and J gave up 5 bases; unmatched junction bases: 7. Germline V gene data show CDR1 as SGHTA and CDR2 as FQGTGA. This CDR3 is 15 amino acids long. DNA of the CDR3: TGTGCCAGCAGCTTAAGACAGGGGATCGGCCACGAGCAGTACTTC. It yields the protein CASSLRQGIGHEQYF.

This chain uses TRBV18 with TRBJ1-4; TRBD1 matches 7 bases. This CDR3 spans 14 amino acids. Germline V gene data show CDR1 as KGHSH and CDR2 as LQKENI. V shed 6 bases, J shed 8 bases, and the junction held 9 bases outside the gene matches. The CDR3 is CASSLDRVNEKLFF. Here the CDR3 DNA reads TGTGCCAGCTCCCTCGACAGGGTCAACGAAAAACTGTTTTTT.

The V gene is TRBV2, the J gene TRBJ2-1; TRBD2 agrees at 11 bases. Trimming at V came to 6 bases and at J to 4 bases, leaving 5 bases not matched to a gene. This CDR3 contains 15 residues. Germline lookup yields CDR1 SNHLY and CDR2 FYNNEI. Here the CDR3 reads CASRVAGGPYNEQFF. The DNA for the CDR3 is TGTGCCAGCAGGGTAGCGGGAGGGCCGTACAATGAGCAGTTCTTC.